This is a list of T cell receptor beta chains from one sample in a study of shared clonotypes between healthy human individuals. Clones were sequenced by immunoSEQ multiplex PCR, and TCRdb holds only the in-frame ones, with some missing. The table lists 2 million to 2.5 million clones, 85% to 95% of them singletons. The sample was naive CD4+ T cells from PBMCs. The receptors derive from a man between 18 and 29 years old in good health. Some clones in this sample may be carry-over from other donors' samples. Each CDR3 is given with its conserved first and last residue. D genes are given only for firm matches.

CDR3aa: CASSLGRGSSYEQYF
CDR3nt: TGTGCCAGCAGCTTAGGGAGGGGCAGCTCCTACGAGCAGTACTTC
len: 15
d_gene: -
v_gene: TRBV7-2
j_gene: TRBJ2-7

CDR3aa: CASSPVGFTEAFF
CDR3nt: TGTGCCAGCTCACCGGTCGGCTTCACTGAAGCTTTCTTT
len: 13
d_gene: -
v_gene: TRBV18
j_gene: TRBJ1-1

CDR3aa: CASSFHGQIMNTEAFF
CDR3nt: TGTGCCAGCAGTTTCCACGGACAGATAATGAACACTGAAGCTTTCTTT
len: 16
d_gene: -
v_gene: TRBV28
j_gene: TRBJ1-1

CDR3aa: CASSVAGRGGETQYF
CDR3nt: TGTGCCAGCAGCGTAGCCGGACGTGGCGGGGAGACCCAGTACTTC
len: 15
d_gene: -
v_gene: TRBV9
j_gene: TRBJ2-5

CDR3aa: CAWRRETGRTDTQYF
CDR3nt: TGTGCCTGGAGACGTGAGACGGGGAGAACAGATACGCAGTATTTT
len: 15
d_gene: -
v_gene: TRBV30
j_gene: TRBJ2-3

CDR3aa: CSVERALNTEAFF
CDR3nt: TGCAGCGTTGAACGGGCTCTGAACACTGAAGCTTTCTTT
len: 13
d_gene: -
v_gene: TRBV29-1
j_gene: TRBJ1-1

CDR3aa: CSVDSGADQETQYF
CDR3nt: TGCAGCGTTGACAGCGGGGCGGACCAAGAGACCCAGTACTTC
len: 14
d_gene: TRBD2
v_gene: TRBV29-1
j_gene: TRBJ2-5

CDR3aa: CAWRDTSGRARETQYF
CDR3nt: TGTGCCTGGAGAGACACTAGCGGGAGGGCCCGTGAGACCCAGTACTTC
len: 16
d_gene: TRBD2
v_gene: TRBV30
j_gene: TRBJ2-5

CDR3aa: CASSFGTAPNEQYF
CDR3nt: TGCGCCAGCAGCTTTGGGACAGCCCCCAACGAGCAGTACTTC
len: 14
d_gene: TRBD1
v_gene: TRBV5-1
j_gene: TRBJ2-7

CDR3aa: CASTPRGGGTEAFF
CDR3nt: TGTGCCAGCACGCCTAGGGGGGGCGGTACTGAAGCTTTCTTT
len: 14
d_gene: -
v_gene: TRBV5-4
j_gene: TRBJ1-1

CDR3aa: CASSIKSASTDTQYF
CDR3nt: TGTGCCAGTAGTATCAAGAGCGCTAGCACAGATACGCAGTATTTT
len: 15
d_gene: -
v_gene: TRBV19
j_gene: TRBJ2-3

CDR3aa: CASSPGDFPFLPAEFF
CDR3nt: TGTGCCAGCAGTCCGGGGGACTTCCCCTTCTTACCGGCGGAGTTCTTC
len: 16
d_gene: -
v_gene: TRBV27
j_gene: TRBJ2-1

CDR3aa: CASSPGGFFNEKLFF
CDR3nt: TGTGCCAGCAGCCCCGGTGGATTTTTTAATGAAAAACTGTTTTTT
len: 15
d_gene: -
v_gene: TRBV5-6
j_gene: TRBJ1-4

CDR3aa: CASSPFTTIAKNIQYF
CDR3nt: TGCGCCAGCAGCCCTTTCACAACCATAGCCAAAAACATTCAGTACTTC
len: 16
d_gene: -
v_gene: TRBV4-1
j_gene: TRBJ2-4

CDR3aa: CASSASYEQYF
CDR3nt: TGTGCCAGCTCAGCTTCCTACGAGCAGTACTTC
len: 11
d_gene: -
v_gene: TRBV5-5
j_gene: TRBJ2-7

CDR3aa: CASSRSSYEQYF
CDR3nt: TGTGCCAGCAGCCGGAGCAGCTACGAGCAGTACTTC
len: 12
d_gene: -
v_gene: TRBV11-2
j_gene: TRBJ2-7

CDR3aa: CASSYRVYEQYF
CDR3nt: TGTGCCAGCAGCTACAGGGTCTACGAGCAGTACTTC
len: 12
d_gene: -
v_gene: TRBV7-8
j_gene: TRBJ2-7

CDR3aa: CASSPQGLNYGYTF
CDR3nt: TGTGCCAGCAGTCCACAGGGGTTAAACTATGGCTACACCTTC
len: 14
d_gene: TRBD1
v_gene: TRBV7-9
j_gene: TRBJ1-2

CDR3aa: CASSFQGESGYTF
CDR3nt: TGTGCCAGCAGCTTTCAGGGGGAGAGCGGCTACACCTTC
len: 13
d_gene: TRBD1
v_gene: TRBV5-4
j_gene: TRBJ1-2

CDR3aa: CASSNPGLGENTEAFF
CDR3nt: TGTGCCAGCAGTAACCCGGGCCTGGGGGAGAACACTGAAGCTTTCTTT
len: 16
d_gene: -
v_gene: TRBV28
j_gene: TRBJ1-1

CDR3aa: CASSRGGGLNTEAFF
CDR3nt: TGTGCCAGCAGCCGGGGCGGGGGGTTAAACACTGAAGCTTTCTTT
len: 15
d_gene: -
v_gene: TRBV5-6
j_gene: TRBJ1-1

CDR3aa: CASSVQRRSEAFF
CDR3nt: TGTGCCAGCAGCGTTCAGAGGAGGTCTGAAGCTTTCTTT
len: 13
d_gene: -
v_gene: TRBV28
j_gene: TRBJ1-1

CDR3aa: CASTRLASTDTQYF
CDR3nt: TGTGCCAGCACCCGACTAGCGAGCACAGATACGCAGTATTTT
len: 14
d_gene: TRBD2
v_gene: TRBV7-2
j_gene: TRBJ2-3

CDR3aa: CASSQDELAGGLTQYF
CDR3nt: TGCGCCAGCAGCCAAGATGAGCTAGCGGGAGGGTTGACGCAGTATTTT
len: 16
d_gene: TRBD2
v_gene: TRBV4-3
j_gene: TRBJ2-3